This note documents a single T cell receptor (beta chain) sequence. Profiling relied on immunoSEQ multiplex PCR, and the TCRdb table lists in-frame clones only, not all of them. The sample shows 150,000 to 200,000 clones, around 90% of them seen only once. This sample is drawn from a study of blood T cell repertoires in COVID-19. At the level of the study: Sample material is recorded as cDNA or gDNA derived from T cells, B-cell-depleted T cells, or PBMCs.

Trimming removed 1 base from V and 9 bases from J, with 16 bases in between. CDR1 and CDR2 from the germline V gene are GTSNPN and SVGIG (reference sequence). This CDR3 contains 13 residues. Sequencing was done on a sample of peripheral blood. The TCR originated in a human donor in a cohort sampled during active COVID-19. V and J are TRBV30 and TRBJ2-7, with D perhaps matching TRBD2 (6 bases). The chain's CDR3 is CAWSATRGFWQYF. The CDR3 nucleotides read TGTGCCTGGAGTGCGACCCGGGGGTTTTGGCAGTACTTC.